This T cell receptor (beta chain) stems from a study of blood T cell repertoires in COVID-19 (dated by TCRdb to 2018 to 2020). About the full investigation: The collaborator samples originated in the United States, Italy and Spain and spanned the acute and convalescent phases of COVID-19. The prospective study material was composed of cDNA or gDNA derived from T cells, B-cell-depleted T cells, or PBMCs. Deeply sampled blood TCRbeta repertoires from subjects exposed to, actively infected with, or recovered from COVID-19 were included in the dataset. A freely available public database, intended as a resource for researchers studying the immune response to SARS-CoV-2, is where the repertoires were released. Samples were obtained from the ongoing ImmuneRACE study (first 160 participants) and from over a thousand subjects provided by 6 global collaborators. A de-identified subject ID, COVID-19 status, age in years and sex were almost always included in the sample metadata. Where HLA class I and class II types were available, the types were taken from metadata supplied by the sample provider, not from assay-based typing. Study-level results and caveats: The quantity of clinical and demographic metadata differed by source and by participant and was supplied without curation.

V was cut back by 5 bases and J by 0 bases, leaving a gap of 11 bases between them. Via the germline V gene, CDR1 is LGHNT and CDR2 FRNRAP. Inclusive of the bounding cysteine and phenylalanine, the CDR3 is 15 residues long. The CDR3 DNA has 45 bases and is translated from base 1. Concerning this clone itself: The antigen it recognizes is unknown. It has no much larger one-base neighbor in the sample; base qualities were not kept.

TCRbeta CDR3 regions were amplified from genomic DNA using the immunoSEQ Assay, a bias-controlled multiplex PCR. Concerning the study's data processing: The number of nucleated cells in each sample was estimated by amplification of reference gene primers within the assay. To quantify the absolute abundance of each unique TCRbeta CDR3 rearrangement, sequence reads were collapsed and filtered. For each sample, productive Simpson clonality was calculated by taking the square root of Simpson's diversity index across productive rearrangements. In TCRdb, the immuneACCESS table is reduced to in-frame sequences with V and J assigned. These tables do not hold every clone; where another copy was compared, an unresolved V gene accounts for under half, and the others remain unexplained. V, J and clone size were drawn from that table, and D and trimming were deduced from the DNA. Present in this sample are 200,000 to 250,000 clones, just under 85% of which were seen just once. The top ten constitute roughly 1.3% of the sample.

Participants in the prospective study were aged roughly 18 to 90 years, lived in approximately 26 United States geographic areas, and enrolled through a virtual design. In the prospective study, cohorts were assigned on the basis of participant-reported clinical history obtained from a screening survey and a study questionnaire. Mobile phlebotomists in the prospective study collected whole blood, serum and a nasopharyngeal or oropharyngeal swab from every participant. Participants in the prospective study had the option to provide additional blood draws and questionnaires over a roughly 2-month period. Before DNA extraction, blood samples from the prospective study were shipped at room temperature or frozen.

Sequencing was carried out using PBMCs or T cells enriched from blood (not recorded which). The sequence was collected from a woman between 35 and 50 years old with acute COVID-19. The chain is encoded by TRBV12-5 joined to TRBJ1-3; too little of a D gene remains to name it. The CDR3: CASGPQSFSGNTIYF. In nucleotides, the sequence is TGTGCTAGTGGTCCACAGTCGTTCTCTGGAAACACCATATATTTT.